This T cell receptor beta chain came from a study of T cell changes during pregnancy in multiple sclerosis. V lost 5 bases and J lost 4; bases outside the gene matches: 9. There are 15 residues in the CDR3. Germline loops: CDR1 SGHVS, CDR2 FNYEAQ. Sequenced by immunoSEQ multiplex PCR; TCRdb stores in-frame clones only, minus some. The sample yields approximately 89,000 clones, about 93% seen once. The J gene is TRBJ2-7, the V gene TRBV7-6, with 9 bases identical to TRBD1. This material consisted of peripheral blood, taken after pregnancy. The sequence was collected from a female donor in good health, enrolled as a control in a pregnancy study. The CDR3 protein is CASSAGQGRRYEQYF. DNA for the CDR3: TGTGCCAGCAGCGCCGGACAGGGGCGGCGATACGAGCAGTACTTC.